This T cell receptor beta chain was sequenced during a study of beta chain features in type 1 diabetes. Blood was drawn once from each donor into heparinised tubes. The draws averaged about 120 mL. Per germline, CDR1 SGHDT and CDR2 YYEEEE. This CDR3 contains 15 residues. V shed 4 bases, J shed 3 bases, and the junction held 7 bases outside the gene matches. Whole-study findings and limits: Insertions at VDJ junctions were less frequent in type 1 diabetes patients. These patients also deleted more nucleotides at the same junctions. Cells carrying high TCR expression could end up over-represented when cDNA is sequenced.

The sequenced template was cDNA made from the entire isolated RNA. Average reads for naive, central memory and regulatory T cell samples were about 4 million. Profiling relied on immunoSEQ multiplex PCR, and the TCRdb table lists in-frame clones only, not all of them. The sample includes roughly 290,000 clones, roughly 8% of them seen just once. In the case of this clone: Its antigen is as yet unknown.

The chain is built from TRBV5-6 and TRBJ2-1; 7 nucleotides match TRBD2. This TCR derives from a woman aged 18-29 years in good health. Sequencing was performed on central memory CD4+ T cells from blood. As DNA, the CDR3 is TGTGCCAGCAGCCCTCGCGGGAGAGTCTACAATGAGCAGTTCTTC. It encodes CASSPRGRVYNEQFF. Full variable domain (rest looked up from reference TRBV5-6 and TRBJ2-1): DAGVTQSPTHLIKTRGQQVTLRCSPKSGHDTVSWYQQALGQGPQFIFQYYEEEERQRGNFPDRFSGHQFPNYSSELNVNALLLGDSALYLCASSPRGRVYNEQFFGPGTRLTVL.